A single sample is the source of the 20 T cell receptor beta chains below, sequenced in a study of radiotherapy plus CTLA-4 blockade in lung cancer. The table came from immunoSEQ multiplex PCR; TCRdb's copy has only in-frame clones and leaves some out. The sample has about 87,000 clones, around 84% seen once. The sample was peripheral blood, taken from a patient treated with radiotherapy plus ipilimumab. The receptors originated from a human donor with non-small cell lung cancer that progressed on radiotherapy plus ipilimumab.

V gene TRBV28 combines with J gene TRBJ1-3; D gene uncertain. Looked up from germline, CDR1 is MDHEN and CDR2 is SYDVKM. The CDR3 runs to 15 residues. V was cut by 3 bases and J by 1 base, with 10 bases left in between. The CDR3 region is CASSLKVISGNTIYF. The CDR3 coding sequence is TGTGCCAGCAGTTTGAAGGTTATATCTGGAAACACCATATATTTT. The full variable domain, completed using reference TRBV28 and TRBJ1-3, is DVKVTQSSRYLVKRTGEKVFLECVQDMDHENMFWYRQDPGLGLRLIYFSYDVKMKEKGDIPEGYSVSREKKERFSLILESASTNQTSMYLCASSLKVISGNTIYFGEGSWLTVV.

The chain has TRBV27 and TRBJ1-4; D is possibly TRBD1 (6 bases). The germline V gene encodes CDR1 MNHEY and CDR2 SMNVEV (reference sequence). Trimming shortened V by 6 bases and J by 8 bases, and 19 bases separated the two germline ends. The length of the CDR3 is 15 residues. The chain's CDR3 is CASSPEIRGREKLFF. For the CDR3, the DNA is TGTGCCAGCAGCCCAGAGATCAGGGGCAGAGAAAAACTGTTTTTT.

The V gene is TRBV10-3, the J gene TRBJ1-5; 8 nucleotides line up with TRBD1. This CDR3 is 14 amino acids long. Looked up from germline, CDR1 is ENHRY and CDR2 is SYGVKD. V was clipped by 11 bases and J by 5 bases; unmatched bases: 11. CDR3 loop: CAVNDRGRDQPQHF. In DNA, the CDR3 is TGTGCCGTTAACGACAGGGGACGGGATCAGCCCCAGCATTTT.

The chain uses TRBV7-2 and TRBJ2-7; D unresolved. The CDR3 extends over 14 amino acids. Germline V lookup: CDR1 SGHTA, CDR2 FQGNSA. V gave up 1 base and J gave up 2 bases, with 9 bases separating them. The CDR3 loop reads CASSLGSSTYEQYF. DNA for the CDR3: TGTGCCAGCAGCTTAGGCAGTTCGACCTACGAGCAGTACTTC.

V gene TRBV7-9 combines with J gene TRBJ2-7, with TRBD1 as a possible D gene (6 bases). V was pared by 1 base and J by 4 bases, with 17 bases between. Germline assignment: CDR1 SEHNR and CDR2 FQNEAQ (reference sequence). The CDR3 spans 16 residues. As DNA, the CDR3 is TGTGCCAGCAGCTTAGGTGCCGGGACAAGGGCTTACGAGCAGTACTTC. Its translation is CASSLGAGTRAYEQYF. The full variable domain, completed using reference TRBV7-9 and TRBJ2-7, is DTGVSQNPRHKITKRGQNVTFRCDPISEHNRLYWYRQTLGQGPEFLTYFQNEAQLEKSRLLSDRFSAERPKGSFSTLEIQRTEQGDSAMYLCASSLGAGTRAYEQYFGPGTRLTVT.

The V call is TRBV5-8, the J call TRBJ2-2, with 10 nucleotides matching TRBD1. The CDR3 loop spans 16 amino acids. V lost 4 bases, J lost 0 bases, and 3 bases stayed unmatched. Germline V gives CDR1 SGHTS, CDR2 YDEGEE. CDR3 sequence (DNA): TGTGCCAGCAGCAGACAGGGGGCCTCGAACACCGGGGAGCTGTTTTTT. It is translated as CASSRQGASNTGELFF.

This clone turned up a few times. The V call is TRBV19, the J call TRBJ1-1; the match to TRBD1 covers 8 bases. The germline V gene encodes CDR1 LNHDA and CDR2 SQIVND (reference sequence). This CDR3 contains 13 residues. V shed 2 bases, J shed 8 bases, and the junction held 4 bases outside the gene matches. The CDR3 sequence is CASSIRDRLEAFF. In DNA form, the CDR3 reads TGTGCCAGTAGTATACGGGACAGGCTAGAAGCTTTCTTT.

This clone appeared a single time. The chain links TRBV2 to TRBJ2-7; 10 bases are shared with TRBD2. V was clipped by 6 bases and J by 7 bases; unmatched bases: 9. The CDR3 has 14 residues. Looked up from germline, CDR1 is SNHLY and CDR2 is FYNNEI. In DNA form, the CDR3 reads TGTGCCAGCAGGCTAGCGGGGGACCCCTCAGAGCAGTACTTC. Residues: CASRLAGDPSEQYF.

This chain uses TRBV5-1 with TRBJ2-7, with 10 positions matching TRBD2. The CDR3 covers 15 residues. Germline V lookup: CDR1 SGHRS, CDR2 YFSETQ. The V and J ends lost 4 bases and 2 bases, in that order; junction bases with no gene match: 6. The chain's CDR3 is CASSPSGGAAYEQYF. CDR3 nucleotides: TGCGCCAGCAGCCCAAGCGGGGGGGCCGCCTACGAGCAGTACTTC.

The CDR3 DNA reads as TGTGCCAGCAGCAAAGTCCGACGGGACGGAGAGTCCTACGAGCAGTACTTC. It encodes CASSKVRRDGESYEQYF. The chain links TRBV21-1 to TRBJ2-7. TRBV21-1 is a pseudogene. This CDR3 comprises 17 residues.

The chain couples TRBV4-3 to TRBJ2-1, with a possible D match to TRBD1 (6 bases). The CDR3 totals 12 residues. In germline, CDR1 is LGHNA, CDR2 YSLEER. V was trimmed by 7 bases and J by 8 bases, leaving 12 bases between them. This CDR3 reads CASILYRDEQFF. The CDR3 DNA reads TGCGCCAGCATCCTTTACAGGGATGAGCAGTTCTTC.

As to this clone: A read error may account for a junction end that differs from germline. The CDR3 DNA follows: TGTGCTAGCAGCTTAGGGACAGGCAAGATCAATGAGCAGTTCTTC. Residues: CASSLGTGKINEQFF. The rearrangement uses TRBV7-7 and TRBJ2-1, with TRBD1 identical over 8 bases. Germline V lookup: CDR1 SSHAT, CDR2 FNYEAQ (reference sequence). There are 15 residues in the CDR3.

V gene TRBV28 combines with J gene TRBJ1-3, with unresolved D. With 3 bases removed from V and 0 bases from J, the gap between germline ends came to 6 bases. This CDR3 comprises 14 residues. The V gene's germline CDR1 is MDHEN and CDR2 SYDVKM. This CDR3 is CASSFRYSGNTIYF. The CDR3 bases are TGTGCCAGCAGTTTCAGGTACTCTGGAAACACCATATATTTT. Full variable domain (remainder filled in from reference TRBV28 and TRBJ1-3): DVKVTQSSRYLVKRTGEKVFLECVQDMDHENMFWYRQDPGLGLRLIYFSYDVKMKEKGDIPEGYSVSREKKERFSLILESASTNQTSMYLCASSFRYSGNTIYFGEGSWLTVV.

The V call is TRBV11-2, the J call TRBJ2-3; the match to TRBD1 covers 7 bases. Germline V gene lookup returns CDR1 SGHAT and CDR2 FQNNGV. V trimming: 4 bases; J trimming: 2 bases; junction bases outside the gene matches: 3. The CDR3 extends over 14 amino acids. The CDR3 region is CASSSGQVTDTQYF. CDR3 DNA sequence: TGTGCCAGCAGCTCAGGACAGGTCACAGATACGCAGTATTTT. The variable domain in full, completed from reference TRBV11-2 and TRBJ2-3, reads EAGVAQSPRYKIIEKRQSVAFWCNPISGHATLYWYQQILGQGPKLLIQFQNNGVVDDSQLPKDRFSAERLKGVDSTLKIQPAKLEDSAVYLCASSSGQVTDTQYFGPGTRLTVL.

The chain links TRBV7-8 to TRBJ1-5, with a tentative D call TRBD1 (6 bases). Germline V gene data show CDR1 as SGHVS and CDR2 as FQNEAQ. The CDR3 consists of 15 residues. V dropped 1 base and J dropped 7 bases, with 14 bases sitting between them. DNA of the CDR3: TGTGCCAGCAGCTTAGATACAGGGTCTTGGCAGCCCCAGCATTTT. Translation: CASSLDTGSWQPQHF.

The rearrangement links TRBV6-1 to TRBJ2-2; D gene uncertain. The V gene's germline CDR1 is MNHNS and CDR2 SASEGT. The CDR3 runs to 12 residues. The V end lost 4 bases, the J end lost 7 bases, and 7 bases lay between the germline ends. The CDR3 loop is CASSVELGELFF. The CDR3 DNA sequence: TGTGCCAGCAGTGTTGAGCTCGGGGAGCTGTTTTTT.

The rearrangement links TRBV6-5 to TRBJ2-1; D perhaps matches TRBD2 (6 bases). Trimming removed 0 bases from V and 8 bases from J, with 11 bases in between. The CDR3 runs 14 residues. Germline assignment: CDR1 MNHEY and CDR2 SVGAGI. The CDR3 region is CASSYSLTGDEQFF. The CDR3 coding sequence is TGTGCCAGCAGTTACTCCCTCACGGGGGATGAGCAGTTCTTC.

The rearrangement uses TRBV25-1 and TRBJ1-6, with D hard to call. The CDR3 loop spans 15 amino acids. CDR1 is MGHDK, CDR2 SYGVNS, per germline. V lost 0 bases to trimming and J lost 8 bases, with 11 bases between them. The CDR3 sequence: CASSEYVRTYSPLHF. For the CDR3, the DNA is TGTGCCAGCAGTGAATATGTCCGAACTTATTCACCCCTCCACTTT.

The gene calls are TRBV27 and TRBJ2-1; 9 bases map to TRBD2. V shed 4 bases, J shed 4 bases, and the junction held 5 bases outside the gene matches. The CDR3 is 15 residues long. In germline, CDR1 is MNHEY, CDR2 SMNVEV (reference sequence). The CDR3 protein is CASSSQAGGYNEQFF. CDR3 bases: TGTGCCAGCAGTTCCCAAGCGGGAGGATACAATGAGCAGTTCTTC.

V is TRBV4-3 and J is TRBJ2-6; D is tentatively TRBD1 or TRBD2 (5 bases each). The CDR3 is 20 amino acids. Germline V gene sequence: CDR1 LGHNA, CDR2 YSLEER. Trimming shortened V by 0 bases and J by 4 bases, and 22 bases separated the two germline ends. The CDR3 loop is CASSQDYLGRSSKGANVLTF. CDR3 DNA sequence: TGCGCCAGCAGCCAAGATTACTTGGGACGGTCGAGTAAGGGGGCCAACGTCCTGACTTTC.